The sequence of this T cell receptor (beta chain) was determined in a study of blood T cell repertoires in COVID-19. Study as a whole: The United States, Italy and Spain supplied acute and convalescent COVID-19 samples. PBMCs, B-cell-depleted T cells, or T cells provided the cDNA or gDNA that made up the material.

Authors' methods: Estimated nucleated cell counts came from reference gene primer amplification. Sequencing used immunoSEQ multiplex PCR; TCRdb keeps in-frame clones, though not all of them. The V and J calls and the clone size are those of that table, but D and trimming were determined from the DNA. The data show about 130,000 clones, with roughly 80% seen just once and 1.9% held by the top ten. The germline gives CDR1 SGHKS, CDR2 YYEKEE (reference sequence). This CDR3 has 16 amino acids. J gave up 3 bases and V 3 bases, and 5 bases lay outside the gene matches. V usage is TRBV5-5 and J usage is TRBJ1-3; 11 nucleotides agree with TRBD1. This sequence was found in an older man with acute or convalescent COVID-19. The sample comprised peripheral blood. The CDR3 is CASSSGQGAFGNTIYF. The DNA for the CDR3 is TGTGCCAGCAGCTCCGGACAGGGGGCGTTTGGAAACACCATATATTTT.